A selection of T cell receptor beta chains follows, all from one sample in a study of Graves' ophthalmopathy and Graves' hyperthyroidism. Using its own MiXCR run on the multiplex PCR reads, TCRdb lists one record per CDR3 protein. The data show about 220,000 distinct CDR3 sequences, around a fifth seen once. Sequencing used peripheral blood. The source of these receptors is a woman between 50 and 59 years old with Graves' ophthalmopathy. The CDR3 runs from the conserved cysteine through the conserved F or W. The order of the fields is clone size, V gene, J gene, CDR3 protein. The size field is filled for only some rows; it gives once, few, many or a size class.

clone_size: many
v_call: TRBV20-1
j_call: TRBJ2-4
cdr3_aa: CSARDYVAGTAKNIQYF

clone_size: .
v_call: TRBV6-1
j_call: TRBJ1-5
cdr3_aa: CASSPTLSNQPQHF

clone_size: .
v_call: TRBV11-2
j_call: TRBJ1-2
cdr3_aa: CASSFPKTRGYTF

clone_size: few
v_call: TRBV29-1
j_call: TRBJ1-1
cdr3_aa: CSVAGTVRGAEAFF

clone_size: many
v_call: TRBV7-2
j_call: TRBJ2-2
cdr3_aa: CASSFAGTSGIGTGELFF

clone_size: .
v_call: TRBV27
j_call: TRBJ1-5
cdr3_aa: CVSSLGGGGNQPQHF

clone_size: .
v_call: TRBV6-1
j_call: TRBJ2-7
cdr3_aa: CASSDGQGLTYEQYF

clone_size: few
v_call: TRBV7-9
j_call: TRBJ2-7
cdr3_aa: CASSWGQGARTEQYF

clone_size: many
v_call: TRBV7-4
j_call: TRBJ2-7
cdr3_aa: CASSLEATSVFYEQYF

clone_size: many
v_call: TRBV6-5
j_call: TRBJ2-7
cdr3_aa: CASSYGTGEWDEQYF

clone_size: many
v_call: TRBV27
j_call: TRBJ2-5
cdr3_aa: CASRRQGFVEETQYF

clone_size: many
v_call: TRBV25-1
j_call: TRBJ1-2
cdr3_aa: CASSPRGQNYGYTF

clone_size: .
v_call: TRBV28
j_call: TRBJ1-6
cdr3_aa: CASSPNRVEGNSPLHF

clone_size: many
v_call: TRBV19
j_call: TRBJ1-5
cdr3_aa: CATGGGAVTQPQHF

clone_size: few
v_call: TRBV5-1
j_call: TRBJ2-7
cdr3_aa: CASSEDAAGAGYEQYF

clone_size: once
v_call: TRBV24-1
j_call: TRBJ2-2
cdr3_aa: CATSETGTRNTGELFF

clone_size: many
v_call: TRBV11-2
j_call: TRBJ1-1
cdr3_aa: CASSLDQVSSFF

clone_size: many
v_call: TRBV28
j_call: TRBJ1-5
cdr3_aa: CASSLPFEPQHF

clone_size: many
v_call: TRBV19
j_call: TRBJ1-5
cdr3_aa: CASSSQPGHRNQPQHF

clone_size: many
v_call: TRBV10-1
j_call: TRBJ1-1
cdr3_aa: CASSRQADTEAFF

clone_size: few
v_call: TRBV10-3
j_call: TRBJ1-5
cdr3_aa: CAISESGSVQPQHF

clone_size: many
v_call: TRBV19
j_call: TRBJ1-5
cdr3_aa: CASSKSQGARQPQHF

clone_size: many
v_call: TRBV3-1
j_call: TRBJ1-1
cdr3_aa: CASSDFTTGRTEAFF

clone_size: many
v_call: TRBV20-1
j_call: TRBJ1-6
cdr3_aa: CSAQQSAWVNSPLHF

clone_size: .
v_call: TRBV5-1
j_call: TRBJ2-2
cdr3_aa: CASLRVAGGNTGELFF

clone_size: few
v_call: TRBV7-8
j_call: TRBJ1-6
cdr3_aa: CASSLVSWKANNSPLHF

clone_size: many
v_call: TRBV12-3/TRBV12-4
j_call: TRBJ2-5
cdr3_aa: CASSVHGQGTETQYF

clone_size: many
v_call: TRBV5-1
j_call: TRBJ2-7
cdr3_aa: CASSKRATSWGGGVPYEQYF

clone_size: many
v_call: TRBV6-5
j_call: TRBJ2-7
cdr3_aa: CASSILGTQAYEQYF